This passage covers 15 T cell receptor beta chains from one sample sequenced in a study of blood T cells in healthy people across ages (dated by TCRdb to 2015 to 2017). Library creation used 5' RACE. Sequencing was carried out with an Illumina HiSeq 2500. A second PCR of roughly 7 to 11 cycles was performed with a sample-barcoded 5' primer and a J-beta primer mix. TCRdb reprocessed the public reads (quality trimming at Q25 with fastp, clone calling with MiXCR) and kept in-frame beta chains. Identical CDR3 protein sequences are pooled into one entry, listed with their most common genes and DNA. The sample profile shows 700,000 or so distinct CDR3 sequences; about 43% of them were found once. Around 30% of the sample is held by the ten biggest clonotypes. Input material: blood. The receptors stem from a man at least 80 years old in good health.

This clonotype appeared a few times. The chain is built from TRBV6-6 and TRBJ1-2; D unresolved. The CDR3 spans 16 residues. Germline V CDR1 and CDR2: MNHNY, SVGAGI (reference sequence). The V end lost 4 bases, the J end lost 4 bases, and 19 bases lay between the germline ends. CDR3 sequence: CASSFIDSSPLYGYTF. CDR3 sequence (DNA): TGTGCCAGCAGTTTCATCGACTCGTCCCCGCTCTATGGCTACACCTTC.

The chain joins TRBV12-3 or TRBV12-4 to TRBJ2-5; TRBD2 matches at 15 bases. V lost 6 bases and J lost 5; bases outside the gene matches: 4. CDR3 length equals 15 residues. The CDR3 coding sequence is TGTGCCAGCAGCAGGACTAGCGGGGGGGCGGAGACCCAGTACTTC. Its translation: CASSRTSGGAETQYF.

The CDR3 nucleotides are TGCGCCAGCAGCTTGGGACAGGGGGACGAGCAGTTCTTC. It yields the protein CASSLGQGDEQFF. The rearrangement uses TRBV5-1 and TRBJ2-1, with TRBD1 matching 9 bases. In germline, CDR1 is SGHRS, CDR2 YFSETQ. The CDR3 is 13 amino acids. With V trimmed by 0 bases and J by 10 bases, 2 bases remained unmatched.

The DNA of the CDR3 is TGTGCCAGCAGCCAAGAGGGTAATAATTACGAGCAGTACTTC. It specifies CASSQEGNNYEQYF. The chain combines TRBV3-1 with TRBJ2-7; the D is unclear. The germline gives CDR1 LGHDT, CDR2 YNNKEL (reference sequence). The CDR3 totals 14 residues. V was pared by 0 bases and J by 4 bases, with 10 bases between.

This clonotype was observed a handful of times. V and J are TRBV4-3 and TRBJ2-3; 8 bases fit TRBD1. The ends lost 0 bases at V and 3 bases at J; junction bases unmatched: 5. This CDR3 spans 16 amino acids. Germline V CDR1 and CDR2: LGHNA, YSLEER. This chain's CDR3 is CASSQERQGWTDTQYF. The CDR3 region has the DNA TGCGCCAGCAGCCAAGAGCGACAGGGGTGGACAGATACGCAGTATTTT.

The CDR3 loop reads CASSVGDISYEQYF. Here the CDR3 DNA reads TGTGCCAGCAGCGTAGGGGACATATCCTACGAGCAGTACTTC. The rearrangement links TRBV9 to TRBJ2-7; D perhaps matches TRBD1 (6 bases). Trimming cost V 0 bases and J 1 base, with 8 bases left between them. This CDR3 has 14 residues. Germline CDR1 SGDLS, CDR2 YYNGEE. Drawing the rest from reference TRBV9 and TRBJ2-7, the complete variable domain is DSGVTQTPKHLITATGQRVTLRCSPRSGDLSVYWYQQSLDQGLQFLIQYYNGEERAKGNILERFSAQQFPDLHSELNLSSLELGDSALYFCASSVGDISYEQYFGPGTRLTVT.

This rearrangement joins TRBV12-3 or TRBV12-4 to TRBJ2-2, with D possibly being TRBD2 (5 bases). CDR3 length: 13 amino acids. The V gene lost 6 bases and the J gene lost 6 bases, with 11 bases spanning the gap. In nucleotides, the CDR3 is TGTGCCAGCAGCCTCAAGGAGGCCGGGGAGCTGTTTTTT. This gives the protein CASSLKEAGELFF.

Points on this clonotype: One end of the junction fails to match germline, which may point to a read error. This chain links TRBV4-1 with TRBJ1-2, with D possibly matching TRBD1 (6 bases). Germline V gene data show CDR1 as MGHRA and CDR2 as YSYEKL. The CDR3 contains 17 residues. The CDR3 coding sequence is TGCGCCAGCAGCCATACCCGGGACACAATACGCAACTATGACTACACCTTC. As protein: CASSHTRDTIRNYDYTF.

The gene calls are TRBV20-1 and TRBJ2-3; D ambiguous. The germline V gene encodes CDR1 DFQATT and CDR2 SNEGSKA (reference sequence). The V gene lost 6 bases and the J gene lost 1 base, with 11 bases spanning the gap. The CDR3 spans 13 residues. This CDR3 reads CSAPFQGTDTQYF. CDR3 in DNA: TGCAGTGCGCCGTTCCAGGGCACAGATACGCAGTATTTT.

This clonotype was observed a few times. The chain combines TRBV20-1 with TRBJ1-6, with D hard to call. Germline V CDR1 and CDR2: DFQATT, SNEGSKA (reference sequence). V was clipped by 1 base and J by 5 bases, with 15 bases between them. The CDR3 loop spans 16 amino acids. The CDR3 sequence is CSARATRTADNSPLHF. As DNA, the CDR3 is TGCAGTGCTAGAGCAACCCGGACCGCAGATAATTCACCCCTCCACTTT.

The chain joins TRBV6-2 or TRBV6-3 to TRBJ2-2; 8 bases align to TRBD1. The CDR3 runs to 17 residues. The V gene's germline CDR1 is MNHEY and CDR2 SVGEGT. The J segment lost 2 bases and the V segment lost 2 bases, leaving 7 bases of the junction unmatched. The CDR3 loop reads CASSYPGQARNTGELFF. The DNA of the CDR3 is TGTGCCAGCAGTTACCCGGGACAGGCGAGAAACACCGGGGAGCTGTTTTTT.

The chain has TRBV5-1 and TRBJ2-5, with D possibly being TRBD1 (6 bases). Germline assignment: CDR1 SGHRS and CDR2 YFSETQ. The CDR3 length is 14 residues. Trimming shortened V by 4 bases and J by 1 base, and 11 bases separated the two germline ends. The CDR3 DNA is TGCGCCAGCAGCCCAGTGGACAGCCAAGAGACCCAGTACTTC. Translated, it gives CASSPVDSQETQYF.

In its sample, this clonotype was seen a few times. This chain joins TRBV5-1 and TRBJ2-4; D gene ambiguous. This CDR3 has 13 residues. V lost 0 bases to trimming and J lost 2 bases, with 3 bases between them. Germline CDR1 is SGHRS and CDR2 is YFSETQ. In DNA form, the CDR3 reads TGCGCCAGCAGCTTGGGTACCAAAAACATTCAGTACTTC. This translates into CASSLGTKNIQYF. The whole variable domain, remainder taken from reference TRBV5-1 and TRBJ2-4, is KAGVTQTPRYLIKTRGQQVTLSCSPISGHRSVSWYQQTPGQGLQFLFEYFSETQRNKGNFPGRFSGRQFSNSRSEMNVSTLELGDSALYLCASSLGTKNIQYFGAGTRLSVL.

The chain uses TRBV5-4 and TRBJ2-3, with D unresolved. This CDR3 spans 13 amino acids. Per germline, CDR1 SGHNT and CDR2 YYREEE (reference sequence). V was pared by 0 bases and J by 2 bases, with 4 bases between. The DNA of the CDR3 is TGTGCCAGCAGCTTGGGCAACACAGATACGCAGTATTTT. Its protein is CASSLGNTDTQYF.

V and J are TRBV20-1 and TRBJ1-5, with a tentative D call TRBD1 (5 bases). Trimming removed 5 bases at V and 7 bases at J, with 21 bases between. This CDR3 is built from 15 residues. Germline V lookup: CDR1 DFQATT, CDR2 SNEGSKA (reference sequence). In DNA, the CDR3 is TGCAGTGCTGGGCTTCCGGACATAGGAAGACAGCCCCAGCATTTT. It codes for CSAGLPDIGRQPQHF.